These 11 T cell receptor beta chains were sequenced from one sample in a study of T cell clonotyping in hematopoietic cell transplantation (dated by TCRdb to about 2021). Library preparation was by the immunoSEQ multiplex PCR assay. TCRdb holds this immuneACCESS table with in-frame rearrangements only. Some clones are missing; in checked studies, unresolved V genes explain under half, and the rest has no known cause. Present in this sample are approximately 3,100 clones, roughly 95% of which were seen just once. The ten largest clones capture over 1.5% of the sample. Sample time point, as interpreted from the label and publication: recipient sample about 28 days before transplant, after cytoreduction. The specimen was peripheral blood mononuclear cells, collected before stem cell transplant. These receptor sequences come from a woman aged 45-65 years with chronic myeloid leukemia. Some clones in this sample may be carry-over from other donors' samples.

V usage is TRBV5-4 and J usage is TRBJ1-4; D is undetermined. The germline V and J ends were trimmed by 4 bases and 3 bases, with 16 bases remaining between them. The CDR3 covers 16 residues. Germline V gene sequence: CDR1 SGHNT, CDR2 YYREEE (reference sequence). For the CDR3, the DNA is TGTGCCAGCAGCCAGGACGGCGTTGGGGCTAATGAAAAACTGTTTTTT. Residues: CASSQDGVGANEKLFF.

The chain has TRBV5-3 and TRBJ2-6; 8 bases map to TRBD2. TRBV5-3 is classed as an ORF, of uncertain function. CDR3 length equals 17 residues. Trimming removed 3 bases from V and 0 bases from J; junction bases left unmatched: 5. CDR3 coding DNA: TGTGCCAGAAGCTACGGGGGGGTCTCCTCTGGGGCCAACGTCCTGACTTTC. Protein product: CARSYGGVSSGANVLTF.

The genes are TRBV28 and TRBJ1-2, with TRBD1 matching 7 bases. The CDR3 is 13 residues long. Trimming at V came to 6 bases and at J to 6 bases, leaving 7 bases not matched to a gene. From germline, CDR1 is MDHEN and CDR2 SYDVKM. The CDR3 DNA is TGTGCCAGCAGGCCGACAGGGACAAATGGCTACACCTTC. It specifies CASRPTGTNGYTF.

The chain joins TRBV10-2 to TRBJ2-2; 9 nucleotides match TRBD1. The CDR3 is 15 residues long. CDR1 is WSHSY, CDR2 SAAADI, per germline. V lost 6 bases, J lost 6 bases, and 8 bases stayed unmatched. As DNA, the CDR3 is TGCGCCAGCAGGGTTACGGGACAGGGTGCCGGGGAGCTGTTTTTT. Protein sequence: CASRVTGQGAGELFF.

Concerning this clone: At one end, the junction sequence differs from germline, possibly due to a read error. This chain joins TRBV5-1 and TRBJ2-3; the match to TRBD2 covers 7 bases. In germline, CDR1 is SGHRS, CDR2 YFSETQ. This CDR3 comprises 15 residues. This chain's CDR3 is CASNLGGGDGDTQYF. DNA for the CDR3: TGCGCCAGCAACTTGGGGGGGGGTGATGGAGATACGCAGTATTTT.

The chain carries TRBV19 and TRBJ1-2, with D perhaps TRBD1 (5 bases). V lost 11 bases, J lost 4 bases, and 20 bases lay in between. Germline V gene sequence: CDR1 LNHDA, CDR2 SQIVND (reference sequence). There are 14 residues in the CDR3. Here the CDR3 reads CAGRKMGDSYGYTF. The CDR3 region has the DNA TGTGCCGGCCGCAAAATGGGGGATTCCTATGGCTACACCTTC.

J is TRBJ1-3 and V is TRBV30; D may be TRBD1 (5 bases). V was shortened by 0 bases and J by 0 bases, with 15 bases between the two germline ends. The germline V gene encodes CDR1 GTSNPN and CDR2 SVGIG (reference sequence). This CDR3 is 17 amino acids long. CDR3 loop: CAWSVYRRVSSGNTIYF. The CDR3 region has the DNA TGTGCCTGGAGTGTCTACAGGCGGGTATCCTCTGGAAACACCATATATTTT.

This rearrangement joins TRBV5-5 to TRBJ1-6; 7 positions match TRBD1. J was trimmed by 7 bases and V by 1 base; bases with no gene match: 5. The CDR3 is 15 residues long. Germline-derived CDR1 and CDR2 are SGHKS and YYEKEE (reference sequence). The CDR3 here is CASSLLDRPNSPLHF. The DNA of the CDR3 is TGTGCCAGCAGCTTGCTGGACAGGCCCAATTCACCCCTCCACTTT.

This clone came up a few times. The gene calls are TRBV5-6 and TRBJ2-7; D perhaps matches TRBD1 (5 bases). With 3 bases removed from V and 4 bases from J, the gap between germline ends came to 14 bases. The V gene's germline CDR1 is SGHDT and CDR2 YYEEEE. This CDR3 contains 14 residues. The CDR3 sequence: CASSSEFRAYEQYF. In nucleotides, the CDR3 is TGTGCCAGCAGCTCGGAATTCAGGGCTTACGAGCAGTACTTC.

The chain has TRBV19 and TRBJ1-2, with no clear D. The germline V gene has CDR1 LNHDA and CDR2 SQIVND (reference sequence). Deletions cut 4 bases from V and 4 bases from J, with 13 bases between. The CDR3 is 14 amino acids. The CDR3 is CASSNGLGSYGYTF. For the CDR3, the DNA is TGTGCCAGTAGTAACGGACTGGGTTCCTATGGCTACACCTTC.

The rearrangement uses TRBV27 and TRBJ2-1, with 8 nucleotides matching TRBD1. With V trimmed by 7 bases and J by 7 bases, 9 bases remained unmatched. This CDR3 is 14 amino acids long. The germline V gene has CDR1 MNHEY and CDR2 SMNVEV (reference sequence). The CDR3 DNA reads as TGTGCCAGCAAGGGACAGGTCCAAGTGAATGAGCAGTTCTTC. It specifies CASKGQVQVNEQFF.